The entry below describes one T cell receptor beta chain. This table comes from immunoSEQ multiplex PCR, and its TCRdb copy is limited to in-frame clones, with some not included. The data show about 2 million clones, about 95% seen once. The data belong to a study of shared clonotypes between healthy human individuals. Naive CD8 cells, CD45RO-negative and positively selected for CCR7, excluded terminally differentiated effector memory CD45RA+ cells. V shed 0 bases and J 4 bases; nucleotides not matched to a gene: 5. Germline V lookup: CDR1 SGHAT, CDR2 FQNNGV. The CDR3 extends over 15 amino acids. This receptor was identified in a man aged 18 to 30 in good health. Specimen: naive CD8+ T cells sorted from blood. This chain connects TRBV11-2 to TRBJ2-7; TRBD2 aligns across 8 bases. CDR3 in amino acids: CASSLDPGLVYEQYF. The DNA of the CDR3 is TGTGCCAGCAGCTTAGACCCGGGACTAGTGTACGAGCAGTACTTC.